Below, 28 T cell receptor beta chains from the same sample are listed, as sequenced in a study of blood T cell repertoires in COVID-19. Clones were sequenced by immunoSEQ multiplex PCR, and TCRdb holds only the in-frame ones, with some missing. The data show about 160,000 clones, 85% to 95% seen once. The sequenced sample was peripheral blood. All receptors derive from a woman between 50 and 59 years old with acute or convalescent COVID-19.

The rearrangement links TRBV28 to TRBJ1-2; D is perhaps TRBD1 (5 bases). Trimming took off 6 bases at V and 3 bases at J, with 17 bases between the two ends. The CDR3 consists of 15 residues. Germline CDR1 MDHEN, CDR2 SYDVKM. CDR3 residues: CASRRGPQPYYGYTF. The CDR3 bases are TGTGCCAGCAGGCGGGGCCCGCAACCCTACTATGGCTACACCTTC.

The chain links TRBV30 to TRBJ2-1; possibly TRBD2 for D (6 bases). Deletions cut 1 base from V and 8 bases from J, with 6 bases between. In germline, CDR1 is GTSNPN, CDR2 SVGIG (reference sequence). The CDR3 runs 11 residues. The CDR3 region is CAWSASDEQFF. For the CDR3, the DNA is TGTGCCTGGAGTGCTAGCGATGAGCAGTTCTTC.

The chain links TRBV7-9 to TRBJ2-5; D gene uncertain. The ends were cut back, 3 bases at V and 8 bases at J, with 16 bases in the middle. CDR3 length: 14 residues. Germline V gene sequence: CDR1 SEHNR, CDR2 FQNEAQ (reference sequence). CDR3 nucleotide sequence: TGTGCCAGCAGCTTGGGCTTCCTTCGATTTACCCAGTACTTC. Translating gives CASSLGFLRFTQYF.

V and J are TRBV30 and TRBJ1-1; a weak D match, TRBD1 (5 bases). CDR1 GTSNPN and CDR2 SVGIG come from the germline V gene (reference sequence). The CDR3 is 16 residues long. The V gene lost 2 bases and the J gene lost 1 base, with 17 bases spanning the gap. The CDR3 DNA is TGTGCCTGGAGTTCCCGGCGGGGCAGGAAGAACACTGAAGCTTTCTTT. This sequence encodes CAWSSRRGRKNTEAFF.

This rearrangement joins TRBV19 to TRBJ1-1; D might be TRBD1 (5 bases). This CDR3 is built from 15 residues. Germline CDR1 is LNHDA and CDR2 is SQIVND (reference sequence). The ends were cut back, 5 bases at V and 1 base at J, with 14 bases in the middle. In DNA form, the CDR3 reads TGTGCCAGTAGTCTCCAGGACATGGGGAACACTGAAGCTTTCTTT. Its protein product is CASSLQDMGNTEAFF.

Notes on this clone: Other DNA sequences within the sample encode an identical CDR3. The chain has TRBV10-3 and TRBJ1-2, with TRBD1 identical over 7 bases. This CDR3 is built from 13 residues. Germline assignment: CDR1 ENHRY and CDR2 SYGVKD. J lost 3 bases, V lost 4 bases, and 2 bases had no gene match. The CDR3, as DNA: TGTGCCATCAGTGGGACAGGAGACTATGGCTACACCTTC. Amino acids: CAISGTGDYGYTF.

The chain couples TRBV7-2 to TRBJ2-7, with 7 bases identical to TRBD1. From germline, CDR1 is SGHTA and CDR2 FQGNSA. The CDR3 has 17 residues. After removal of 1 base from V and 1 base from J, the junction contained 10 bases not matched to a gene. The CDR3 DNA reads TGTGCCAGCAGCTTAGAGTTTCTACAGGGGAGATCCTACGAGCAGTACTTC. It is translated as CASSLEFLQGRSYEQYF.

The gene calls are TRBV24-1 and TRBJ2-2; no firm D call. Per germline, CDR1 KGHDR and CDR2 SFDVKD. V was cut by 3 bases and J by 2 bases, with 15 bases left in between. The CDR3 is made up of 17 amino acids. CDR3 DNA: TGTGCCACCAGTGATCCCTTAATAACAGACAACACCGGGGAGCTGTTTTTT. Its protein product is CATSDPLITDNTGELFF.

The DNA of the CDR3 is TGTGCCAGTACCCCGGGTCCTCGAGAGACCCAGTACTTC. It yields the protein CASTPGPRETQYF. The V and J genes are TRBV19 and TRBJ2-5, with D uncertain. The CDR3 has 13 amino acids. The V and J ends lost 7 bases and 4 bases respectively, with 13 bases between them. Per the germline V gene, CDR1 is LNHDA and CDR2 is SQIVND (reference sequence). Full variable domain (remainder filled in from reference TRBV19 and TRBJ2-5): DGGITQSPKYLFRKEGQNVTLSCEQNLNHDAMYWYRQDPGQGLRLIYYSQIVNDFQKGDIAEGYSVSREKKESFPLTVTSAQKNPTAFYLCASTPGPRETQYFGPGTRLLVL.

This chain links TRBV27 with TRBJ2-3; 11 nucleotides agree with TRBD2. This CDR3 has 17 residues. V was clipped by 2 bases and J by 6 bases; unmatched bases: 10. Per the germline V gene, CDR1 is MNHEY and CDR2 is SMNVEV (reference sequence). CDR3 residues: CASSLNRRLAGGDTQYF. In nucleotides, the CDR3 is TGTGCCAGCAGTTTAAATAGGCGGCTAGCGGGAGGTGATACGCAGTATTTT.

The V gene is TRBV6-5, the J gene TRBJ1-1; D unclear. Trimming took 5 bases from V and 8 from J, leaving 15 bases between them. The CDR3 extends over 13 amino acids. The germline V gene has CDR1 MNHEY and CDR2 SVGAGI. CDR3 nucleotide sequence: TGTGCCAGCAGTCCCACGGAAGGAGGAGAAGCTTTCTTT. Residues: CASSPTEGGEAFF.

This rearrangement joins TRBV19 to TRBJ1-1; 8 bases are a match to TRBD1. Germline lookup yields CDR1 LNHDA and CDR2 SQIVND (reference sequence). The junction had 6 bases not matched to a gene; V was cut back by 9 bases and J by 0 bases. This CDR3 region has 14 residues. CDR3 protein: CASLDRGMNTEAFF. CDR3 bases: TGTGCCAGCCTTGACAGGGGTATGAACACTGAAGCTTTCTTT.

This clone was seen just once. J is TRBJ1-1 and V is TRBV12-3 or TRBV12-4; 7 bases are a match to TRBD1. The CDR3 is 13 residues long. The trim removed 4 bases at V and 13 bases at J, leaving 12 bases unmatched. For the CDR3, the DNA is TGTGCCAGCAGTTCCCACCCTAACAGGGGCGTTTTCTTT. Protein: CASSSHPNRGVFF.

The chain couples TRBV5-1 to TRBJ1-3; TRBD1 matches 8 bases. CDR1 and CDR2 from the germline V gene are SGHRS and YFSETQ. The ends lost 0 bases at V and 0 bases at J; junction bases unmatched: 5. The CDR3 is 17 amino acids. CDR3 coding DNA: TGCGCCAGCAGCTTGGCCCGGACAGGGTTCTCTGGAAACACCATATATTTT. Translation: CASSLARTGFSGNTIYF.

J is TRBJ1-4 and V is TRBV6-1, with 7 bases lining up with TRBD1. Per the germline V gene, CDR1 is MNHNS and CDR2 is SASEGT. V trimming: 7 bases; J trimming: 8 bases; junction bases outside the gene matches: 19. The CDR3 covers 17 residues. CDR3 bases: TGTGCCAGCAATGACCTGACCGGGACAGAATCGGGGGAAAAACTGTTTTTT. Translated, it gives CASNDLTGTESGEKLFF.

This chain joins TRBV5-1 and TRBJ2-1; 7 positions match TRBD2. Per the germline V gene, CDR1 is SGHRS and CDR2 is YFSETQ. The CDR3 runs to 16 residues. J was trimmed by 0 bases and V by 0 bases; bases with no gene match: 3. The CDR3 region is CASSLVGDYSYNEQFF. The CDR3 nucleotides are TGCGCCAGCAGCTTGGTGGGGGACTACTCCTACAATGAGCAGTTCTTC.

The J gene is TRBJ2-2, the V gene TRBV2; 12 bases are a match to TRBD1. The J segment lost 10 bases and the V segment lost 6 bases, leaving 3 bases of the junction unmatched. CDR3 length: 13 amino acids. Germline CDR1 is SNHLY and CDR2 is FYNNEI. The CDR3 DNA is TGTGCCAGCAGGGGACAGGGGGCCGAGGAGCTGTTTTTT. Translating it yields CASRGQGAEELFF.

The chain couples TRBV2 to TRBJ1-6; weak D call: TRBD1 (6 bases). The germline V gene encodes CDR1 SNHLY and CDR2 FYNNEI. The germline V and J ends were trimmed by 8 bases and 4 bases, with 15 bases remaining between them. The CDR3 sequence is 15 residues long. CDR3 sequence (DNA): TGTGCCAGCGCCACAGGGATGGGATATAATTCACCCCTCCACTTT. It codes for CASATGMGYNSPLHF.

The chain employs TRBV10-3 and TRBJ2-3, with TRBD2 matching over 11 bases. V shed 10 bases, J shed 2 bases, and the junction held 11 bases outside the gene matches. Germline V CDR1 and CDR2: ENHRY, SYGVKD. The CDR3 is 16 amino acids. The DNA for the CDR3 is TGTGCCACCCGATCCCCACTAGCGGGGGCCACAGATACGCAGTATTTT. Its translation: CATRSPLAGATDTQYF.

V gene TRBV18 combines with J gene TRBJ1-3; D is uncertain. CDR1 KGHSH and CDR2 LQKENI come from the germline V gene. This CDR3 comprises 15 residues. The V gene lost 3 bases and the J gene lost 3 bases, with 12 bases spanning the gap. The CDR3 here is CASSPYSLGGNTIYF. The CDR3 DNA reads TGTGCCAGCTCACCTTACAGTCTCGGTGGAAACACCATATATTTT.

The chain joins TRBV5-5 to TRBJ1-3; TRBD1 is a possible D gene (5 bases). The CDR3 covers 16 residues. Germline CDR1 SGHKS, CDR2 YYEKEE (reference sequence). Trimming pared 4 bases from V and 2 bases from J, leaving 16 bases between. CDR3 loop: CASSLWGGTTGNTIYF. CDR3 sequence (DNA): TGTGCCAGCAGCCTATGGGGCGGTACAACTGGAAACACCATATATTTT.

V gene TRBV5-5 combines with J gene TRBJ1-3; D uncertain. The germline V gene has CDR1 SGHKS and CDR2 YYEKEE (reference sequence). Deletions cut 1 base from V and 1 base from J, with 9 bases between. This CDR3 is built from 15 residues. CDR3 protein: CASSLLSQSGNTIYF. The CDR3, as DNA: TGTGCCAGCAGCTTGCTTTCGCAGTCTGGAAACACCATATATTTT.

The rearrangement uses TRBV30 and TRBJ1-2, with D unclear. Per the germline V gene, CDR1 is GTSNPN and CDR2 is SVGIG (reference sequence). Trimming took off 3 bases at V and 8 bases at J, with 19 bases between the two ends. This CDR3 has 14 residues. The CDR3 loop reads CAWRDPGRDGGYTF. The CDR3 DNA follows: TGTGCCTGGAGGGACCCCGGGAGGGATGGAGGCTACACCTTC. The full variable domain, rest sourced from reference TRBV30 and TRBJ1-2, is SQTIHQWPATLVQPVGSPLSLECTVEGTSNPNLYWYRQAAGRGLQLLFYSVGIGQISSEVPQNLSASRPQDRQFILSSKKLLLSDSGFYLCAWRDPGRDGGYTFGSGTRLTVV.

The chain is built from TRBV4-2 and TRBJ2-7; 10 bases line up with TRBD2. Looked up from germline, CDR1 is LGHNA and CDR2 is YNFKEQ. V was clipped by 1 base and J by 2 bases; unmatched bases: 2. This CDR3 is built from 15 residues. CDR3 DNA: TGTGCCAGCAGCCAAGGAACTAGCGGGACCTACGAGCAGTACTTC. Translating gives CASSQGTSGTYEQYF.

The chain has TRBV9 and TRBJ2-1, with 9 bases aligning to TRBD2. CDR3 length equals 15 residues. The germline V gene encodes CDR1 SGDLS and CDR2 YYNGEE. After removal of 0 bases from V and 9 bases from J, the junction contained 7 bases not matched to a gene. The CDR3 is CASSVGGGRGSEQFF. The CDR3, as DNA: TGTGCCAGCAGCGTAGGGGGCGGGAGGGGAAGTGAGCAGTTCTTC.

The chain carries TRBV10-3 and TRBJ1-1; the D gene is possibly TRBD1 (6 bases). The CDR3 is 11 residues long. V was pared by 5 bases and J by 8 bases, with 9 bases between. Per germline, CDR1 ENHRY and CDR2 SYGVKD. CDR3 loop: CAISHREEAFF. CDR3 nucleotide sequence: TGTGCCATCAGTCACAGGGAAGAAGCTTTCTTT.

The chain joins TRBV13 to TRBJ2-7; 7 bases fit TRBD1. The CDR3 is made up of 15 amino acids. V lost 5 bases to trimming and J lost 0 bases; unmatched junction nucleotides: 7. Germline V gene lookup returns CDR1 PRHDT and CDR2 FYEKMQ (reference sequence). The CDR3 reads CASSQETGPSYEQYF. The DNA for the CDR3 is TGTGCCAGCAGCCAGGAGACAGGGCCCTCCTACGAGCAGTACTTC.

V usage is TRBV6-2 or TRBV6-3 and J usage is TRBJ1-1; TRBD1 is a possible D gene (6 bases). Trimming removed 2 bases from V and 0 bases from J, with 13 bases in between. The CDR3 contains 16 residues. From germline, CDR1 is MNHEY and CDR2 SVGEGT. CDR3 nucleotides: TGTGCCAGCAGTTACGGCAGGGGCGAATTGAACACTGAAGCTTTCTTT. Its translation is CASSYGRGELNTEAFF.